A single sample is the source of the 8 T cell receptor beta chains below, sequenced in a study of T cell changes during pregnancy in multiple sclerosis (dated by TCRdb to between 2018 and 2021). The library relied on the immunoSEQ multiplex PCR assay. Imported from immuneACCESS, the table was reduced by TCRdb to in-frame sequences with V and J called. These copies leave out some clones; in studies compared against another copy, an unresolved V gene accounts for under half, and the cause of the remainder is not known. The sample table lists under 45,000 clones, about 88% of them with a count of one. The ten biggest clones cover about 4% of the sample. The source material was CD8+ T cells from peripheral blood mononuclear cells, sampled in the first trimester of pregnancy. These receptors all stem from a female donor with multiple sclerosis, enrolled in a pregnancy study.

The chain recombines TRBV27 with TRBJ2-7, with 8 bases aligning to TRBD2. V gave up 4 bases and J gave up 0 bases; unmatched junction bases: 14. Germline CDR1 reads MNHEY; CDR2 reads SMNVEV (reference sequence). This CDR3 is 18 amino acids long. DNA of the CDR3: TGTGCCAGCAGTTCAACCGACTCGGGGGGGTTCCTCTCCTACGAGCAGTACTTC. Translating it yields CASSSTDSGGFLSYEQYF.

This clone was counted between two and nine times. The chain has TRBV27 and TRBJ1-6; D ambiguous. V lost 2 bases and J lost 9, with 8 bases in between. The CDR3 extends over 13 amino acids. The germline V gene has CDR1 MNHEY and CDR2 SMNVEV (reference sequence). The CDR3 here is CASSLGHGSPLHF. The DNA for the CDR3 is TGTGCCAGCAGTTTAGGTCACGGTTCACCCCTCCACTTT.

The CDR3 loop reads CASSLIRDTEAFF. CDR3 coding DNA: TGTGCCAGCAGTTTAATCCGGGACACTGAAGCTTTCTTT. The V and J genes are TRBV27 and TRBJ1-1; D is undetermined. With 2 bases removed from V and 3 bases from J, the gap between germline ends came to 7 bases. Germline values: CDR1 MNHEY, CDR2 SMNVEV (reference sequence). The CDR3 extends over 13 amino acids.

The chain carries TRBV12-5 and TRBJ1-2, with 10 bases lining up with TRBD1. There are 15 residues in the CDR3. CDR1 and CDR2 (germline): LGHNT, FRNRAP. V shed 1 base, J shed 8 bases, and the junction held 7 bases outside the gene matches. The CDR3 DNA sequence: TGTGCTAGTGGTTTGGGGGACAGGGGCGCGGAAGGCTACACCTTC. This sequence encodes CASGLGDRGAEGYTF.

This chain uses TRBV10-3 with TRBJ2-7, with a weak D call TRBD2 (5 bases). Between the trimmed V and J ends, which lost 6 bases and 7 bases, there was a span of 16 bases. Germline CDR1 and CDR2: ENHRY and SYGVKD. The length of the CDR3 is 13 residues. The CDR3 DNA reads TGTGCCATCAGGGCTCAGGTTACGGGGGAGCAGTACTTC. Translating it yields CAIRAQVTGEQYF.

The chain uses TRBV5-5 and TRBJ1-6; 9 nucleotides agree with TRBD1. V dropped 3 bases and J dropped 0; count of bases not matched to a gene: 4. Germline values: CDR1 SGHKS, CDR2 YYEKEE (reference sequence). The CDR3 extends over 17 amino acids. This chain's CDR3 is CASSSGTGSSYNSPLHF. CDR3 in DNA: TGTGCCAGCAGCTCGGGGACAGGGAGCTCCTATAATTCACCCCTCCACTTT.

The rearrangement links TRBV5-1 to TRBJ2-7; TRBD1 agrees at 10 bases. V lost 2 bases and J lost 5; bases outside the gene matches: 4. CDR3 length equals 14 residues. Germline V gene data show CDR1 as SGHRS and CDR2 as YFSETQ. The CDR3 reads CASSFRQGANEQYF. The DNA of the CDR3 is TGCGCCAGCAGCTTCCGACAGGGGGCCAACGAGCAGTACTTC.

The CDR3 DNA reads TGCGCCAGCAGCCGAGGAGGGGAGCAGTACTTC. Its translation is CASSRGGEQYF. The chain links TRBV4-1 to TRBJ2-7; perhaps TRBD2 as D (6 bases). Trimming took 4 bases from V and 7 from J, leaving 8 bases between them. CDR1 and CDR2 (germline): MGHRA, YSYEKL. There are 11 residues in the CDR3.